The 6 T cell receptor beta chains listed next were all sequenced from one sample in a study of blood T cell repertoires in COVID-19. Sequencing used immunoSEQ multiplex PCR; TCRdb keeps in-frame clones, though not all of them. Of more than 150,000 clones detected, 60% to 85% appear once; the ten largest clones hold roughly a sixth. The sample consisted of peripheral blood. These receptors all come from a man aged 55 to 70 with active or convalescent COVID-19.

The chain employs TRBV5-1 and TRBJ2-2, with TRBD2 identical over 9 bases. The V gene's germline CDR1 is SGHRS and CDR2 YFSETQ. V was pared by 3 bases and J by 2 bases, with 5 bases of the junction left unmatched. The CDR3 runs 16 residues. The CDR3 reads CASSSSSGTNTGELFF. The CDR3 nucleotides are TGCGCCAGCAGCTCGTCTAGCGGGACTAACACCGGGGAGCTGTTTTTT. Filled out from reference TRBV5-1 and TRBJ2-2, the complete variable domain reads KAGVTQTPRYLIKTRGQQVTLSCSPISGHRSVSWYQQTPGQGLQFLFEYFSETQRNKGNFPGRFSGRQFSNSRSEMNVSTLELGDSALYLCASSSSSGTNTGELFFGEGSRLTVL.

The chain links TRBV28 to TRBJ1-5; D gene uncertain. CDR3 length: 17 residues. V dropped 9 bases and J dropped 1 base, with 22 bases sitting between them. CDR1 MDHEN and CDR2 SYDVKM come from the germline V gene. The CDR3 reads CASVGLLGRGSNQPQHF. Written as DNA, the CDR3 is TGTGCCAGTGTAGGACTTCTGGGCCGTGGGAGCAATCAGCCCCAGCATTTT.

This sequence joins TRBV5-4 and TRBJ2-5, with 10 bases matching TRBD1. This CDR3 comprises 16 residues. Germline V gene lookup returns CDR1 SGHNT and CDR2 YYREEE (reference sequence). After removal of 4 bases from V and 5 bases from J, the junction contained 11 bases not matched to a gene. The CDR3 reads CASSQGQGRFLETQYF. CDR3 bases: TGTGCCAGCAGCCAGGGACAGGGGAGATTTTTGGAGACCCAGTACTTC. Together with reference TRBV5-4 and TRBJ2-5, the CDR3 gives the full variable domain: ETGVTQSPTHLIKTRGQQVTLRCSSQSGHNTVSWYQQALGQGPQFIFQYYREEENGRGNFPPRFSGLQFPNYSSELNVNALELDDSALYLCASSQGQGRFLETQYFGPGTRLLVL.

This clone was detected many times. CDR3 residues: CASSPPGWYNEQFF. The CDR3 DNA follows: TGTGCCAGCAGCCCCCCAGGGTGGTACAATGAGCAGTTCTTC. The V gene is TRBV7-2, the J gene TRBJ2-1; weak D call: TRBD1 (5 bases). The CDR3 has 14 residues. V gave up 5 bases and J gave up 4 bases, with 12 bases separating them. The germline V gene encodes CDR1 SGHTA and CDR2 FQGNSA. Looking up the rest from reference TRBV7-2 and TRBJ2-1 gives the full variable domain: GAGVSQSPSNKVTEKGKDVELRCDPISGHTALYWYRQSLGQGLEFLIYFQGNSAPDKSGLPSDRFSAERTGGSVSTLTIQRTQQEDSAVYLCASSPPGWYNEQFFGPGTRLTVL.

CDR3 region: CASSQDGRGGNTIYF. DNA for the CDR3: TGTGCCAGCAGCCAAGATGGCAGGGGTGGGAACACCATATATTTT. This rearrangement joins TRBV4-2 to TRBJ1-3; a possible D gene is TRBD1 (6 bases). V lost 0 bases to trimming and J lost 7 bases, with 13 bases between them. This CDR3 has 15 residues. The germline V gene has CDR1 LGHNA and CDR2 YNFKEQ.

The chain employs TRBV4-1 and TRBJ2-3; D is ambiguous. The CDR3 totals 18 residues. Trimming left V 0 bases short and J 0 bases short, with 16 bases between. CDR1 and CDR2 (germline): MGHRA, YSYEKL. CDR3: CASSQDRSSSPSTDTQYF. CDR3 coding DNA: TGCGCCAGCAGCCAAGATAGATCCTCGTCTCCTAGCACAGATACGCAGTATTTT.